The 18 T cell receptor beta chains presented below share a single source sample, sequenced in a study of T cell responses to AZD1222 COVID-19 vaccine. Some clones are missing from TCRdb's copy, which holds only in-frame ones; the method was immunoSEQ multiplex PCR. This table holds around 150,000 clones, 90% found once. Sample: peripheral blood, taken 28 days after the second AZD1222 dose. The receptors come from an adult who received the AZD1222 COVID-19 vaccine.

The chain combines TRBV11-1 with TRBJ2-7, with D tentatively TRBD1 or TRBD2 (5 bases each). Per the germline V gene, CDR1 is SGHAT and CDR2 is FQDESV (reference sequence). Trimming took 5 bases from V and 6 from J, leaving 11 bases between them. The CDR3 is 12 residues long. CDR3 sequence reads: CASSRSGGEQYF. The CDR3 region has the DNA TGTGCCAGCAGCCGAAGTGGGGGCGAGCAGTACTTC.

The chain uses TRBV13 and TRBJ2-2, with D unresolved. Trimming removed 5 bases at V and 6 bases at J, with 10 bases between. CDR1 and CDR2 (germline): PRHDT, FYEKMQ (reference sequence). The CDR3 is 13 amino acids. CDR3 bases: TGTGCCAGCAGCGACTTCGGAGCCGGGGAGCTGTTTTTT. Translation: CASSDFGAGELFF.

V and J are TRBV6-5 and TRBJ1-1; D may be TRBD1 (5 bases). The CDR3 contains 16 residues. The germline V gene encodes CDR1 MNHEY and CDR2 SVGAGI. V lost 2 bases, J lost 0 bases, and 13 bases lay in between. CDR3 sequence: CASSYGGIYLNTEAFF. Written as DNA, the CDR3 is TGTGCCAGCAGTTACGGGGGAATTTACCTGAACACTGAAGCTTTCTTT.

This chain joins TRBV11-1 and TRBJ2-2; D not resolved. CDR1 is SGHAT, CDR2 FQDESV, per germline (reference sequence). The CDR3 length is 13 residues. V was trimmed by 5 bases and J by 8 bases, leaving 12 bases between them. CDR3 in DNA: TGTGCCAGCAGCACCATATCGGTAGGGGAGCTGTTTTTT. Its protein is CASSTISVGELFF.

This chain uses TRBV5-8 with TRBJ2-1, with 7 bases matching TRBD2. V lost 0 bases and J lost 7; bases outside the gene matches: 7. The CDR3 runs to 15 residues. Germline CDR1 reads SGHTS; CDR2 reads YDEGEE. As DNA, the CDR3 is TGTGCCAGCAGCTTGGAGGCGGGAGTTGGGAATGAGCAGTTCTTC. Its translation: CASSLEAGVGNEQFF.

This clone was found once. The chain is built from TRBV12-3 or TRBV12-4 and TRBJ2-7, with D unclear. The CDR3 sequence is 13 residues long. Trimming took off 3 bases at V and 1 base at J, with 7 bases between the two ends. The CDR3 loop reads CASSLAGSYEQYF. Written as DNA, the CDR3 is TGTGCCAGCAGTTTGGCCGGATCCTACGAGCAGTACTTC.

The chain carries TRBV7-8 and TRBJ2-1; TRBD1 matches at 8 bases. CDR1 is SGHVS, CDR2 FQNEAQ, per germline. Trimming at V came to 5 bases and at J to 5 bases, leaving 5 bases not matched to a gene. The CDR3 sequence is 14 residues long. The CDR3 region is CASSPWTGNNEQFF. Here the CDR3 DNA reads TGTGCCAGCAGCCCGTGGACAGGGAACAATGAGCAGTTCTTC.

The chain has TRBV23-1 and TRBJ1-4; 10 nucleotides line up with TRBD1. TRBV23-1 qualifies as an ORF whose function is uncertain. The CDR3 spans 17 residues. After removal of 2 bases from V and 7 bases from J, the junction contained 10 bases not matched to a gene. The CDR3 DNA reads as TGCGCCAGCAGTCAACGCCCTCGACAGGGGGCATGTGAAAAACTGTTTTTT. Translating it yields CASSQRPRQGACEKLFF.

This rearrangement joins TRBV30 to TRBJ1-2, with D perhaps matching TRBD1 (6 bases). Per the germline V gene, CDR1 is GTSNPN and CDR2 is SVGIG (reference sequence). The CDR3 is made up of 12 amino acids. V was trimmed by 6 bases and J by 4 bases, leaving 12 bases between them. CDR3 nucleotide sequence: TGTGCCTGCCTTGGAGGGGGCTATGGCTACACCTTC. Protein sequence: CACLGGGYGYTF. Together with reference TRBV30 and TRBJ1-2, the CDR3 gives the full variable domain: SQTIHQWPATLVQPVGSPLSLECTVEGTSNPNLYWYRQAAGRGLQLLFYSVGIGQISSEVPQNLSASRPQDRQFILSSKKLLLSDSGFYLCACLGGGYGYTFGSGTRLTVV.

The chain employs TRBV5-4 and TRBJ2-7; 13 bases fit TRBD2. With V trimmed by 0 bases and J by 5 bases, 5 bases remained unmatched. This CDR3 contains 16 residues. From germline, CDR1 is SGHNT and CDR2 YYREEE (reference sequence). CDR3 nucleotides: TGTGCCAGCAGCTTGGGGACTAGCGGGAGTGGCAACGAGCAGTACTTC. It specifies CASSLGTSGSGNEQYF.

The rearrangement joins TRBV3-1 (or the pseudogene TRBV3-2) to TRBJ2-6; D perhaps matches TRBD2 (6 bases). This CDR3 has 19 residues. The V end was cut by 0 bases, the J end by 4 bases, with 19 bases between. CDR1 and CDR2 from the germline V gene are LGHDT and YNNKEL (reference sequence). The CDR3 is CASSQDPRLGWNGANVLTF. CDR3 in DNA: TGTGCCAGCAGCCAAGACCCGAGACTAGGGTGGAACGGGGCCAACGTCCTGACTTTC.

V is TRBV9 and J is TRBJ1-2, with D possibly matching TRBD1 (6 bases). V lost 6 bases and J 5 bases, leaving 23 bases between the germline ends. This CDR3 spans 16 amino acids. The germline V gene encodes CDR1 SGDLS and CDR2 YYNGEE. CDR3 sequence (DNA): TGTGCCAGCAATCCCCCCGGCGGCAGGGGTGTATATGGCTACACCTTC. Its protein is CASNPPGGRGVYGYTF.

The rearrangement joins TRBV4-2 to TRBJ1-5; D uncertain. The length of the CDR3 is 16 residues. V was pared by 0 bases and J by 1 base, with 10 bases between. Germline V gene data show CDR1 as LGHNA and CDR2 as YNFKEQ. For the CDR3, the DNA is TGTGCCAGCAGCCAAGAAGAAGCAGGAAGCAATCAGCCCCAGCATTTT. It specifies CASSQEEAGSNQPQHF.

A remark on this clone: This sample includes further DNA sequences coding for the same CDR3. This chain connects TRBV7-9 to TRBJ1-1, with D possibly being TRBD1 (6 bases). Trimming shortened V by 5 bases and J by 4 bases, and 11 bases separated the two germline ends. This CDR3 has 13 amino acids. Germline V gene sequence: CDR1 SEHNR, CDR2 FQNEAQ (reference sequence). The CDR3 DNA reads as TGTGCCAGCAGCCCACAGGGTGGCACTGAAGCTTTCTTT. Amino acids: CASSPQGGTEAFF.

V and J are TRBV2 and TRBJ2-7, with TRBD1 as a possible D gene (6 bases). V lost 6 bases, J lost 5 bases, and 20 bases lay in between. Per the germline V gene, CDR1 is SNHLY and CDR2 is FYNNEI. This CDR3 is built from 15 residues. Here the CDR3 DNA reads TGTGCCAGCAGAAAGGAAAAGGGCCAGGGGCACGAGCAGTACTTC. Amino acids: CASRKEKGQGHEQYF. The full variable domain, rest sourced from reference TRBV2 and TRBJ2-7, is EPEVTQTPSHQVTQMGQEVILRCVPISNHLYFYWYRQILGQKVEFLVSFYNNEISEKSEIFDDQFSVERPDGSNFTLKIRSTKLEDSAMYFCASRKEKGQGHEQYFGPGTRLTVT.

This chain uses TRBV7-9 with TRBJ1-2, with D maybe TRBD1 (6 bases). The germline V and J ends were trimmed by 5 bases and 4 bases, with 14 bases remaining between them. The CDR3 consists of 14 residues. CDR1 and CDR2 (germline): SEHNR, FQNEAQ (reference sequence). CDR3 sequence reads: CASSTRQDLYGYTF. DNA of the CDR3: TGTGCCAGCAGCACCCGACAGGACCTCTATGGCTACACCTTC. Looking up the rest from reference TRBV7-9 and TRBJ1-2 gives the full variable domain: DTGVSQNPRHKITKRGQNVTFRCDPISEHNRLYWYRQTLGQGPEFLTYFQNEAQLEKSRLLSDRFSAERPKGSFSTLEIQRTEQGDSAMYLCASSTRQDLYGYTFGSGTRLTVV.

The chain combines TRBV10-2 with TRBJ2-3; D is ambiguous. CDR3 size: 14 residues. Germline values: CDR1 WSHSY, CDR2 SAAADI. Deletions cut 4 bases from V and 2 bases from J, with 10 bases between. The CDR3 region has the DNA TGCGCCAGCAGTGCCAGACTCCTCACAGATACGCAGTATTTT. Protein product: CASSARLLTDTQYF.

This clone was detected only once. The CDR3 loop reads CASSLGGRAYEQYF. In DNA, the CDR3 is TGTGCCAGCAGCTTAGGCGGGAGGGCCTACGAGCAGTACTTC. The genes are TRBV7-9 and TRBJ2-7; 9 bases are a match to TRBD2. Germline trimming cut 1 base from V and 2 bases from J; bases unmatched to any gene: 0. CDR1 and CDR2 (germline): SEHNR, FQNEAQ (reference sequence). The CDR3 totals 14 residues.